This is a list of T cell receptor beta chains from one sample in a study of cytotoxic CD8 clonotypes in ibrutinib-treated CLL. Measured with immunoSEQ multiplex PCR; TCRdb has only the in-frame clones, and not every one. The sample records almost 85,000 clones, about 82% being singletons. The sample here was PBMCs, taken before ibrutinib treatment. The receptors were sampled from a human donor with chronic lymphocytic leukemia. Each CDR3 is given with its conserved first and last residue. D genes are given only for firm matches. The size of a clone is reported for some rows only, either as once, few or many, or as a class for expanded clones.

V	D	size	J	DNA	CDR3
TRBV5-1	TRBD1	NA	TRBJ1-2	TGCGCCAGCAGGACAGGGGAGGATGGCTACACCTTC	CASRTGEDGYTF
TRBV5-1	NA	once	TRBJ2-7	TGCGCCAGCAGCGTGGACCTCTACGAGCAGTACTTC	CASSVDLYEQYF
TRBV5-1	NA	NA	TRBJ2-1	TGCGCCAGCAGCTTGGAGGCGGATGAGCAGTTCTTC	CASSLEADEQFF
TRBV6-1	TRBD2	few	TRBJ2-3	TGTGCCAGCAGTGAAGCCCTAGCGGCAAGCACAGATACGCAGTATTTT	CASSEALAASTDTQYF
TRBV19	NA	NA	TRBJ2-7	TGTGCCAGTACCCCTGGAGGGGACTCCTGGTACGAGCAGTACTTC	CASTPGGDSWYEQYF
TRBV23-1	NA	NA	TRBJ2-1	TGCGCCAGCAGTCAATCGGTTCCGGGACACATGTACAATGAGCAGTTCTTC	CASSQSVPGHMYNEQFF
TRBV5-6	NA	NA	TRBJ1-3	TGTGCCAGCAGCTTGGGATCAACAGGAAACACCATATATTTT	CASSLGSTGNTIYF
TRBV2	NA	few	TRBJ1-4	TGTGCCAGCGGGCCCCATGAAAAACTGTTTTTT	CASGPHEKLFF
TRBV2	NA	NA	TRBJ1-2	TGTGCCAGCAGTTACACAGGGTACTATGGCTACACCTTC	CASSYTGYYGYTF
TRBV5-4	NA	once	TRBJ1-1	TGTGCCAGCAGTCTATCGAGCACTGAAGCTTTCTTT	CASSLSSTEAFF
TRBV19	TRBD2	NA	TRBJ2-7	TGTGCCAGTAGCGACGGACTAGCGGGAGGAGTCTACGAGCAGTACTTC	CASSDGLAGGVYEQYF
TRBV19	NA	NA	TRBJ2-1	TGTGCCAGTAGTCGGGGCAATGAGCAGTTCTTC	CASSRGNEQFF
TRBV6-1	TRBD2	NA	TRBJ2-7	TGTGCCAGCAGTGAACTGGATGGCGGGAGTCTGTCCTACGAGCAGTACTTC	CASSELDGGSLSYEQYF
TRBV9	NA	NA	TRBJ1-1	TGTGCCAGCACCTCAGGGAGGGGCAGGGGTACACCTGAAGCTTTCTTT	CASTSGRGRGTPEAFF
TRBV28	NA	once	TRBJ2-1	TGTGCCAGCAGCCCCCCAGGGCATGAGCAGTTCTTC	CASSPPGHEQFF
TRBV11-2	NA	NA	TRBJ1-1	TGTGCCAGCACCTTTGAAGGGGTACCCCGCTTTGAAGCTTTCTTT	CASTFEGVPRFEAFF
TRBV5-1	NA	NA	TRBJ2-7	TGCGCCAGCAGCTTGGACGGTTCCTCCTACGAGCAGTACTTC	CASSLDGSSYEQYF
TRBV9	NA	once	TRBJ1-3	TGTGCCAGCAGCGTAGGAGGGGGGAACACCATATATTTT	CASSVGGGNTIYF
TRBV29-1	TRBD2	NA	TRBJ2-1	TGCAGCGTTGTTCTGGTAACTAGCGGCCCCTACAATGAGCAGTTCTTC	CSVVLVTSGPYNEQFF
TRBV29-1	NA	once	TRBJ2-7	TGCGACGGACCGGTAATCGTGCGACCCTCCTACGAGCAGTACTTC	CDGPVIVRPSYEQYF
TRBV19	NA	NA	TRBJ2-1	TGTGCCAGTAGTACTCCGGGACTTAACAATGAGCAGTTCTTC	CASSTPGLNNEQFF
TRBV19	TRBD1	NA	TRBJ2-7	TGTGCCAGTAGTCCGGGGCTCACAGGGGGCTCCTACGAGCAGTACTTC	CASSPGLTGGSYEQYF
TRBV7-8	NA	NA	TRBJ1-1	TGTGCCAGCAGCCGGGACTCCCACACTGAAGCTTTCTTT	CASSRDSHTEAFF
TRBV9	TRBD1	NA	TRBJ2-7	TGTGCCAGCAGCTCCCGAGGGACAGGGGGTGGCGAGCAGTACTTC	CASSSRGTGGGEQYF
TRBV2	TRBD2	few	TRBJ2-1	TGTGCCAGCAGTCAATGGGAGGGGAGCTCCTACAATGAGCAGTTCTTC	CASSQWEGSSYNEQFF
TRBV9	TRBD1	NA	TRBJ2-1	TGTGCCAGCAGCGCCTCCGTGTGGACAGGGGGGCCTGACAGCGATGAGCAGTTCTTC	CASSASVWTGGPDSDEQFF
TRBV4-3	TRBD1	NA	TRBJ1-1	TGCGCCAGCAGCCAAGTTTTTATAGACAGGGGCACTGAAGCTTTCTTT	CASSQVFIDRGTEAFF
TRBV19	TRBD2	many	TRBJ2-7	TGTGCCAGTAGTACCCGTTGGACTAGCGGGAACGTCGAGCAGTACTTC	CASSTRWTSGNVEQYF
TRBV19	NA	few	TRBJ1-5	TGTGCCAGTAGTATTGGGGCCGGGGGCAATCAGCCCCAGCATTTT	CASSIGAGGNQPQHF
TRBV4-1	NA	once	TRBJ2-3	TGCGCCAGCAGCCAAGTGGCCCGGGAGCAAGGGGCAGATACGCAGTATTTT	CASSQVAREQGADTQYF
TRBV19	TRBD2	NA	TRBJ2-4	TGTGCCAGTAGTCCACGAAGGACTAGCGGGAGAGATAGCATTCAGTACTTC	CASSPRRTSGRDSIQYF
TRBV6-1	TRBD1	NA	TRBJ2-2	TGTGCCAGCAGTGGAAGCTGGTCAGGGGGCAGGGTGAGCACCGGGGAGCTGTTTTTT	CASSGSWSGGRVSTGELFF
TRBV30	NA	NA	TRBJ2-7	TGTGCCGGAGGCAGAGTTGGGGTCGAGCAGTACTTC	CAGGRVGVEQYF
TRBV15	TRBD1	NA	TRBJ1-1	TGTGCCACCAGCAATTGGGACAGGGATTACACTGAAGCTTTCTTT	CATSNWDRDYTEAFF
TRBV11-2	NA	NA	TRBJ2-1	TGTGCCAGCAGCTTAGCTGATGAGCAGTTCTTC	CASSLADEQFF
TRBV7-6	TRBD2	NA	TRBJ2-5	TGTGCCAGCAGCTTAGGGGGACTAGCGGGAGGTCACGCCTATGAGACCCAGTACTTC	CASSLGGLAGGHAYETQYF
TRBV5-6	TRBD1	NA	TRBJ1-5	TGTGCCAGCAGTTCAGGGGGGAATAGCAATCAGCCCCAGCATTTT	CASSSGGNSNQPQHF
TRBV29-1	TRBD1	NA	TRBJ1-1	TGCAGCGTTCAGGACAGGTCGGCCCCGGGGGCTTTCTTT	CSVQDRSAPGAFF
TRBV11-2	NA	NA	TRBJ2-3	TGTGCCAGCAGCCAAAACGCGGTAGATACGCAGTATTTT	CASSQNAVDTQYF
TRBV9	NA	NA	TRBJ1-1	TGTGCCAGCAGCGTAAGTACGGGGGCTTACACTGAAGCTTTCTTT	CASSVSTGAYTEAFF
TRBV14	NA	NA	TRBJ1-3	TGTGCCAGCAGCCAAGGGCAGGTCTACTCTGGAAACACCATATATTTT	CASSQGQVYSGNTIYF
TRBV7-2	TRBD2	NA	TRBJ2-7	TGTGCCAGCAGCCCCCCCGCAGCGGGAGCCTACGAGCAGTACTTC	CASSPPAAGAYEQYF
TRBV7-7	TRBD2	NA	TRBJ2-2	TGTGCTAGCAGTCTGACTAGCGGGAGCGGGGAGCTGTTTTTT	CASSLTSGSGELFF
TRBV2	NA	NA	TRBJ2-2	TGTGCCAGCAGTGAAGAAAGGGGGACAGGGGAGCTGTTTTTT	CASSEERGTGELFF
TRBV5-4	NA	NA	TRBJ1-2	TGTGCCAGCAGCCCGGAAGGGGGAATCTATGGCTACACCTTC	CASSPEGGIYGYTF
TRBV6-5	NA	NA	TRBJ2-4	TGTGCCAGCAGTCTCCTGGGGCTAGCCAAAAACATTCAGTACTTC	CASSLLGLAKNIQYF
TRBV9	NA	NA	TRBJ2-5	TGTGCCAGCAGCCCCTCGGGGAGCGGAGGACAAGAGACCCAGTACTTC	CASSPSGSGGQETQYF
TRBV6-1	NA	NA	TRBJ1-2	TGTGCCAGCAGGACGTCTGGGGGCTATGGCTACACCTTC	CASRTSGGYGYTF
TRBV18	TRBD1	NA	TRBJ2-7	TGTGCCAGCTCACCACCGGAGACAGGGCGACGCGAGCAGTACTTC	CASSPPETGRREQYF
TRBV5-6	NA	NA	TRBJ1-2	TGTGCCAGCAGCTTGTCCCCAACAGGGCGAGATGGCTACACCTTC	CASSLSPTGRDGYTF
TRBV10-3	NA	few	TRBJ1-2	TGTGCCATCAGTGAGTTCGAGAGGAACTATGGCTACACCTTC	CAISEFERNYGYTF
TRBV6-4	NA	NA	TRBJ2-7	TGTGCCAGCAGTGACATTGGGGGGCAGGGCTTATACGAGCAGTACTTC	CASSDIGGQGLYEQYF
TRBV5-1	NA	NA	TRBJ1-1	TGCGCCAGCAGCCAGACAGGGAACACTGAAGCTTTCTTT	CASSQTGNTEAFF
TRBV28	NA	NA	TRBJ2-7	TGTGCCAGCAGTGCCTCGACAGGTCACGAGCAGTACTTC	CASSASTGHEQYF
TRBV30	NA	NA	TRBJ2-2	TGTGCCTGGAGTTTAGTAGCAGCATGGGGTGCCGGGGAGCTGTTTTTT	CAWSLVAAWGAGELFF
TRBV6-5	NA	NA	TRBJ1-1	TGTGCCAGCAGCTACTGGGGGGGGAAAACTGAAGCTTTCTTT	CASSYWGGKTEAFF
TRBV6-5	NA	NA	TRBJ2-7	TGTGCCAGCAGTTACTCTTTCTTAGCCTACGAGCAGTACTTC	CASSYSFLAYEQYF
TRBV30	NA	NA	TRBJ2-2	TGTGCCTGGAGTTTCCAGGAAACCGGGGAGCTGTTTTTT	CAWSFQETGELFF
TRBV4-1	NA	once	TRBJ1-1	TGCGCCAGCAGCCAAACAGGAGGGGAAGCTTTCTTT	CASSQTGGEAFF